This T cell receptor beta chain was identified during a study of metastatic and nonmetastatic thyroid tumors (dated by TCRdb to 2018 to 2021). General notes on the study: The researchers compared repertoires between peripheral blood samples and tumor or nodule tissue samples from patients with malignant or benign thyroid disease. Paper-wide results and their limitations: In both blood and tumor samples, malignant tumors were reported to have significantly higher TCR beta diversity than benign nodules.

According to the germline V gene, CDR1 reads MNHEY and CDR2 reads SVGAGI. The junction shows trimming of 2 bases on V and 15 bases on J, and the gene matches do not reach 6 bases of it. The CDR3 contains 12 residues, cysteine and phenylalanine counted. Of the read, only the CDR3 DNA is kept; its 36 bases are in frame from base 1. About this clone: Its antigen has not been determined. Per-base qualities were not stored, and no clone one base away is much larger.

None of the patients had been given any treatment before thyroid surgery. The study retrospectively analysed patient clinical samples collected from about 2012 to 2018 using T-cell receptor beta sequencing. The library relied on PCR. For sequencing, an Illumina HiSeq 4000 was employed. High-throughput sequencing was used to profile the TCR beta-chain CDR3 region of each patient. The authors' pipeline ran thus. Drawing on CDR3 differences between clinicopathological groups, the researchers built a classifier meant to tell apart patients with distant-metastatic papillary thyroid cancer. Repertoire diversity was assessed with the Shannon index, and tumor-blood repertoire similarity with the Morisita-Horn index. In-frame beta chains were kept once TCRdb had trimmed the public reads at Q25 with fastp and called clones with MiXCR. It is TCRdb's table, rather than the study itself, that gives the V and J calls and clone size. For this sample the table gives 23,000 or so clones, of which roughly a quarter were detected only once. 15% to 25% of the sample belongs to the ten largest clones.

The sequence came from a female donor with papillary thyroid cancer or a benign thyroid nodule (not recorded which). Some clones in this sample may be carry-over from other donors' samples. The material sequenced was blood. Rearrangement joined TRBV6-5 to TRBJ2-1, and 8 bases in between align with TRBD1. CDR3 reads: CASSYGGQVLFF. The sequenced DNA is TGTGCCAGCAGTTACGGGGGACAGGTGCTGTTCTTC.